This T cell receptor (beta chain) was profiled in a study of blood T cell repertoires in COVID-19. About the research overall: T cells, B-cell-depleted T cells, or PBMCs supplied cDNA or gDNA.

Per the germline V gene, CDR1 is SGHRS and CDR2 is YFSETQ. The CDR3 consists of 14 residues. V trimming: 5 bases; J trimming: 3 bases; junction bases outside the gene matches: 4. Those enrolled in Seattle joined during active infection and were followed longitudinally afterward. Original data processing: Estimated nucleated cell counts came from reference gene primer amplification. Assay used: immunoSEQ multiplex PCR; TCRdb lists only in-frame clones, some missing. That table furnishes V, J and clone size, whereas the DNA furnished D and trimming. The table records 350,000 or so clones, roughly 90% of them present only once.

The chain joins TRBV5-1 to TRBJ2-2; 7 nucleotides agree with TRBD2. Sequencing was carried out using peripheral blood. The clonotype was recovered from a woman aged 55-69 years with COVID-19, enrolled during active disease. CDR3 in DNA: TGCGCCAGCAGGCTAGCGGTTGACACCGGGGAGCTGTTTTTT. It yields the protein CASRLAVDTGELFF. The full variable domain, in which reference TRBV5-1 and TRBJ2-2 provide the parts outside the CDR3, is KAGVTQTPRYLIKTRGQQVTLSCSPISGHRSVSWYQQTPGQGLQFLFEYFSETQRNKGNFPGRFSGRQFSNSRSEMNVSTLELGDSALYLCASRLAVDTGELFFGEGSRLTVL.